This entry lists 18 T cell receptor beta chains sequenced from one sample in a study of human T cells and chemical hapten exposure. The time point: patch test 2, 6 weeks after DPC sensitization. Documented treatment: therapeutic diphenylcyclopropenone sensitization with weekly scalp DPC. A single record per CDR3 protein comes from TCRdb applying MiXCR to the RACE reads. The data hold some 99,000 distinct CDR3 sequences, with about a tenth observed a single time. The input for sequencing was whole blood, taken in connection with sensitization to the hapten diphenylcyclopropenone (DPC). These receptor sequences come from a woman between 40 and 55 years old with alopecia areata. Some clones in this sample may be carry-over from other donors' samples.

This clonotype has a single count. The CDR3 nucleotides are TGTGCCAGCAGCGTAGAAAGGAGCTCCTACGAGCAGTACTTC. This encodes CASSVERSSYEQYF. V gene TRBV9 combines with J gene TRBJ2-7; no clear D. The length of the CDR3 is 14 residues. Germline V gene data show CDR1 as SGDLS and CDR2 as YYNGEE. V was trimmed by 0 bases and J by 0 bases, leaving 7 bases between them.

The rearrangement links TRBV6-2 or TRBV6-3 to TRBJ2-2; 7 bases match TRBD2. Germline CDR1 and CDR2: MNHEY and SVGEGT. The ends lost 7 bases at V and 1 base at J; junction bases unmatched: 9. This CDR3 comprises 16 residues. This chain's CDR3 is CASKRTGGMNTGELFF. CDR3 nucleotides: TGTGCCAGCAAAAGAACCGGGGGGATGAACACCGGGGAGCTGTTTTTT.

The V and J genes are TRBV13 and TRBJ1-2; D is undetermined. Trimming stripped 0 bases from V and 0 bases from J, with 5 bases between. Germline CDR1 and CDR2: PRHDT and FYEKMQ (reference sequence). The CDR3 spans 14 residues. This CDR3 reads CASSLGRPNYGYTF. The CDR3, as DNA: TGTGCCAGCAGCTTAGGCCGGCCTAACTATGGCTACACCTTC.

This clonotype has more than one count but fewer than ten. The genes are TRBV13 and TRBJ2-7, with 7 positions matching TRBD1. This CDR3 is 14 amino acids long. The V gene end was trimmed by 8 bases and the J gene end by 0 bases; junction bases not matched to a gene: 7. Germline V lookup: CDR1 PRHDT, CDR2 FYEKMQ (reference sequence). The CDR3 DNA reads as TGTGCCAGCTACCAAAGGGACAGCTCCTACGAGCAGTACTTC. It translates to CASYQRDSSYEQYF. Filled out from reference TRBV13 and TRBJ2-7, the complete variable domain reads AAGVIQSPRHLIKEKRETATLKCYPIPRHDTVYWYQQGPGQDPQFLISFYEKMQSDKGSIPDRFSAQQFSDYHSELNMSSLELGDSALYFCASYQRDSSYEQYFGPGTRLTVT.

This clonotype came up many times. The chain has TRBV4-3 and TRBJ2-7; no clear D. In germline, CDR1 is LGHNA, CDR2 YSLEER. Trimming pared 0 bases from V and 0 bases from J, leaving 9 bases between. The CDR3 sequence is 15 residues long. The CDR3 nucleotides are TGCGCCAGCAGCCAAGAACGTGTCAGCTCCTACGAGCAGTACTTC. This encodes CASSQERVSSYEQYF.

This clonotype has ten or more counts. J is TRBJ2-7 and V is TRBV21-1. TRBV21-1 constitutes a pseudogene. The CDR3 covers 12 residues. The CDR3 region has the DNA TGTGCCAGCAAGATGGGTAACTACGAGCAGTACTTC. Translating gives CASKMGNYEQYF.

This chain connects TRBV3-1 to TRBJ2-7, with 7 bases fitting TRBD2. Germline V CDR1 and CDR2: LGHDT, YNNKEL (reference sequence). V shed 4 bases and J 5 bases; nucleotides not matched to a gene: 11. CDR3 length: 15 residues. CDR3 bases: TGTGCCAGCAGCCGCCAAAGGACTAGATCCGACGAGCAGTACTTC. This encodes CASSRQRTRSDEQYF.

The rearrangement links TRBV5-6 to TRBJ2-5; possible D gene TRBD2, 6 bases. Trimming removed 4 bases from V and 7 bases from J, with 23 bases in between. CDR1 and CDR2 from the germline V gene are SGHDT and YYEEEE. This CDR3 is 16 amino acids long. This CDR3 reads CASSLMSGGVEATQYF. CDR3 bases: TGTGCCAGCAGCCTAATGTCCGGGGGAGTGGAAGCGACCCAGTACTTC.

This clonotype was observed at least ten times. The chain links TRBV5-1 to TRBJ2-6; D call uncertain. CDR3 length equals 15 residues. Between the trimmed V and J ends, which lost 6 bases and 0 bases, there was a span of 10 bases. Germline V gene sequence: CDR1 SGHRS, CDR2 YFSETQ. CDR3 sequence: CASTTSVSGANVLTF. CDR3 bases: TGCGCCAGCACAACGTCGGTCTCTGGGGCCAACGTCCTGACTTTC.

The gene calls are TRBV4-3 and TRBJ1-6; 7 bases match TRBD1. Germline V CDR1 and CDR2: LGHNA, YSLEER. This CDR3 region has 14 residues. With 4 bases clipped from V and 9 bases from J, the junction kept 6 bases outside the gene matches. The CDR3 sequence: CASSLDREFSPLHF. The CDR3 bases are TGCGCCAGCAGCCTCGACAGGGAGTTTTCACCCCTCCACTTT.

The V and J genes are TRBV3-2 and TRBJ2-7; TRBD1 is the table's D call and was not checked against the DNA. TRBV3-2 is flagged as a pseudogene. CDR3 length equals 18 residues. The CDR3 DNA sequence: TGTGCCAGCAGCCCGAGCTCCGTGAGGGGTGGATTCTTCCCTGAGCAGTACTTC. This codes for CASSPSSVRGGFFPEQYF.

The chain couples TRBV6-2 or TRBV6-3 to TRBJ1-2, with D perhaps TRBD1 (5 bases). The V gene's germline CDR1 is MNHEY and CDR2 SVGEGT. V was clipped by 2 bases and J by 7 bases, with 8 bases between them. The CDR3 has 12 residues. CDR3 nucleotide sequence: TGTGCCAGCAGTTACCAGGGAACTGGCTACACCTTC. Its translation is CASSYQGTGYTF.

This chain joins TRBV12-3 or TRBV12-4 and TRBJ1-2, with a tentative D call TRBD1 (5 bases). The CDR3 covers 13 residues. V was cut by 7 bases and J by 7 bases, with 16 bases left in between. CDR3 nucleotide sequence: TGTGCCAGCACCCTGGAGGGGTCGGGTGGCTACACCTTC. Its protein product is CASTLEGSGGYTF.

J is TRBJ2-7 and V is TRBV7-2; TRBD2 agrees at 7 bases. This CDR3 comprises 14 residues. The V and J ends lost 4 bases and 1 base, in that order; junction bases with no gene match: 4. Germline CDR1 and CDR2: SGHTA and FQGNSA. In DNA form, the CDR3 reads TGTGCCAGCAGCTATGAGCGGGAATCCTACGAGCAGTACTTC. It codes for CASSYERESYEQYF.

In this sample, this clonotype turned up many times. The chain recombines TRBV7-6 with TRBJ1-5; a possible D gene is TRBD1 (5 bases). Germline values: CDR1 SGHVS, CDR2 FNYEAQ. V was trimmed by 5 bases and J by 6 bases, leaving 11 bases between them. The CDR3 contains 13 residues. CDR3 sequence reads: CASSVDRSQPQHF. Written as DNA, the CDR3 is TGTGCCAGCAGCGTAGACAGATCTCAGCCCCAGCATTTT.

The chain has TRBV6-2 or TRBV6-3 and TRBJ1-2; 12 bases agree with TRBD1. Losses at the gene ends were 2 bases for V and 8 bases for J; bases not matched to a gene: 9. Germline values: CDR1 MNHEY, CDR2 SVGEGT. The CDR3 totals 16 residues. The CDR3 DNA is TGTGCCAGCAGTTACACCGGGACAGGGGGCGAGACGGGCTACACCTTC. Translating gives CASSYTGTGGETGYTF.

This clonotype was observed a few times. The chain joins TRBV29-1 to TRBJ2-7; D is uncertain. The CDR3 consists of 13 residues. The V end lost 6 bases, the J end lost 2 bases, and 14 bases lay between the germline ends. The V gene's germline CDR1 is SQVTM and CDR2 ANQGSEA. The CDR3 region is CSVVWGTTYEQYF. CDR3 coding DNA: TGCAGCGTGGTGTGGGGAACCACCTACGAGCAGTACTTC.

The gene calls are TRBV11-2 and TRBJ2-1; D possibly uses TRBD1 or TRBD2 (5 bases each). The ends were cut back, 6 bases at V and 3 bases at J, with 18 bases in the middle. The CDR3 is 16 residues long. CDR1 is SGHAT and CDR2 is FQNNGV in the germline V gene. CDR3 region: CASRPAGAQGYNEQFF. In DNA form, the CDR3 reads TGTGCCAGCAGACCCGCCGGGGCGCAAGGCTACAATGAGCAGTTCTTC.